This T cell receptor (beta chain) comes out of a study of identical twins listed by TCRdb under 2016. For the study in its entirety: To test whether fetal clonotypes persist, the study used deep sequencing on TCR alpha and beta repertoires from monozygotic twins, unrelated adults of various ages, and cord blood. Replicate twin experiments were performed at different times using different library preparation protocols to rule out contamination.

Receptor amplification or capture employed 5' RACE. TCRdb lists the instrument as Illumina HiSeq 2000. A universal primer binding site was introduced by template switching, and a unique molecular identifier was present in the final cDNA, enabling accurate counting of TCR cDNA molecules. First-strand cDNA for TCR alpha and beta chains was synthesized from specific primers in the conserved constant-segment region. To control for contamination, every cDNA library carried two barcodes: a SMART-Mk sample barcode plus Illumina barcodes. Two successive PCR steps introduced TruSeq adapter sequences along with Illumina sample barcodes. Sequencing of the TCR alpha and beta cDNA libraries was done on the Illumina HiSeq platform using custom primers. From the authors' description of their analysis: Unique molecular identifiers were extracted from raw reads with MiGEC, and CDR3 positions were determined with MiXCR. Recombination models were inferred per individual with the repgenHMM and IGoR tools using an EM algorithm. The tcR package in R was used for shared clonotype analysis, with sharing normalized by the product of cloneset sizes. To study raw recombination without the effects of thymic and clonal selection, out-of-frame nonproductive sequences were analyzed. Starting from the raw public reads, TCRdb applied fastp trimming at Q25, assembled clones with MiXCR and retained in-frame beta chains. Entries that share a CDR3 protein sequence are merged under the most common genes and DNA. TCRdb, rather than the study authors, made the V and J calls. The table for this sample lists a few hundred thousand distinct CDR3 sequences; more than 8% of them were counted only once. The top ten hold around 7.1% of the sample.

The investigation overall reported the following: Abundant cord blood beta clonotypes had fewer insertions, young adult naive repertoires showed a similar but weaker trend, and memory repertoires showed no such trend. Conclusions relied on cross-sectional statistical analysis, since the same donors could not be followed over many years. Zero-insertion analyses could be partly confounded by invariant T cells such as MAIT and iNKT, although diverse VJ usage argued against such confounding for most clonotypes. Recombination models systematically underestimated out-of-frame TCR alpha sharing in monozygotic twins but agreed with sharing between unrelated individuals. In beta out-of-frame sequences, excess twin sharing was weaker, because having fewer shared sequences lowered the signal-to-noise ratio. Compared with coincidental sharing between unrelated individuals, an excess of low generation-probability sequences was observed among out-of-frame TCR alpha sequences shared between twins.

Only healthy Caucasian donors were included. Three pairs of female monozygotic twins, all aged about 18 to 30 years, made up the twin cohort. Positive isolation kits from Invitrogen were used to isolate CD4+ and CD8+ T cell populations. The sample holds many counts of this clonotype. No cognate antigen has been identified for it. No per-base quality is available; no much larger clone lies one base away. This sample also appeared in a second study, on yellow fever vaccine responses in identical twins. The second study's authors report: The authors reported that the T cell response to vaccination in identical twins appeared partly convergent and partly personalized. In identical twins, the study followed T cell clones that responded to the vaccine with precision.

Sequencing was done on a sample of CD8+ T cells sorted from blood. The clonotype originates from a woman aged 18-29 years in good health.

For the CDR3, the sequence is CASSLTVGHTEAFF. The DNA reads TGTGCCAGCAGCTTAACGGTGGGGCACACTGAAGCTTTCTTT. Rearrangement joined TRBV7-3 to TRBJ1-1; TRBD1 is a possible D gene, resting on 5 matching bases. V is reduced by 0 bases and J by 3 bases, leaving a spacing of 8 bases between them. The CDR3 sequence holds 14 residues, the cysteine and phenylalanine included. Only the CDR3 DNA is retained, 42 bases long and in frame from the first base. The CDR1 and CDR2 encoded by the germline V gene are SGHTA and FQGTGA.